This T cell receptor (beta chain) is drawn from a study of OX40 agonist ivuxolimab in advanced cancers. The wider study: Dose-escalation patients were diagnosed with hepatocellular carcinoma, melanoma, renal cell cancer or head and neck cancer.

Findings and limits, study-wide: Nonresponders included some who also had low normalized T-cell clonal expansion.

Measured with immunoSEQ multiplex PCR; TCRdb has only the in-frame clones, and not every one. Here the sample spans over 80,000 clones, about 86% being singletons. Per germline, CDR1 SGHNT and CDR2 YENEEA. Trimming pared 5 bases from V and 3 bases from J, leaving 9 bases between. The CDR3 totals 13 residues. In the case of this clone: No antigen is known for it.

The sample here was CD4+ or CD8+ T cells sorted from blood, taken in a trial of the OX40 agonist ivuxolimab. The chain links TRBV11-3 to TRBJ2-3, with D possibly TRBD2 on 6 matching bases. This TCR was sampled from an adult with an advanced solid tumor such as melanoma, head and neck, liver or kidney cancer. The CDR3 region has the DNA TGTGCCAGCAGCCGGGGGTATACAGATACGCAGTATTTT. Residues: CASSRGYTDTQYF.